The 14 T cell receptor beta chains reported below all come from one sample, sequenced in a study of cytomegalovirus exposure and HLA in healthy donors. A multiplex PCR was run with 60 Vbeta primers and 13 Jbeta primers. Measured with immunoSEQ multiplex PCR; TCRdb has only the in-frame clones, and not every one. The table shows under 200,000 clones, with approximately 11% occurring only once. The sequenced sample was PBMCs. The receptor source for this set is a man in his fifties or sixties in good health and CMV-seropositive.

The chain employs TRBV7-2 and TRBJ1-1; no definite D call. V was pared by 0 bases and J by 11 bases, with 16 bases between. CDR1 is SGHTA and CDR2 is FQGNSA in the germline V gene. This CDR3 region has 14 residues. CDR3 DNA: TGTGCCAGCAGCTTAGCGCGTCAACCCCCGAGGGCTTTCTTT. Protein product: CASSLARQPPRAFF.

The J gene is TRBJ1-4, the V gene TRBV6-6; tentative D call: TRBD1 (5 bases). The germline gives CDR1 MNHNY, CDR2 SVGAGI (reference sequence). The CDR3 spans 14 residues. V shed 2 bases and J shed 3 bases, with 7 bases lying between them. Written as DNA, the CDR3 is TGTGCCAGCAGTTACCAGGGTTCTAATGAAAAACTGTTTTTT. Protein product: CASSYQGSNEKLFF.

There are a few counts of this clone. V is TRBV7-9 and J is TRBJ2-7; 11 bases fit TRBD2. CDR1 SEHNR and CDR2 FQNEAQ come from the germline V gene (reference sequence). The CDR3 length is 14 residues. V was pared by 4 bases and J by 5 bases, with 4 bases of the junction left unmatched. The CDR3 is CASSYSGGADEQYV. CDR3 DNA sequence: TGTGCCAGCAGCTATAGCGGGGGGGCGGACGAGCAGTACGTC.

This CDR3 reads CATSGPGGGETQYF. The CDR3 DNA reads as TGTGCCACCAGCGGTCCAGGGGGTGGAGAGACCCAGTACTTC. The genes are TRBV15 and TRBJ2-5; TRBD1 aligns across 7 bases. V shed 5 bases and J 4 bases; nucleotides not matched to a gene: 7. Germline V lookup: CDR1 LNHNV, CDR2 YYDKDF (reference sequence). This CDR3 contains 14 residues.

The V and J genes are TRBV7-9 and TRBJ2-7, with 8 bases matching TRBD1. CDR3 length: 14 residues. The junction had 7 bases not matched to a gene; V was cut back by 5 bases and J by 4 bases. CDR1 is SEHNR and CDR2 is FQNEAQ in the germline V gene (reference sequence). Here the CDR3 reads CASSPRTGSYEQYV. The CDR3 bases are TGTGCCAGCAGCCCGCGGACAGGGAGTTACGAGCAGTACGTC.

This clone was seen a handful of times. The chain employs TRBV5-1 and TRBJ2-5; 9 bases are shared with TRBD2. The germline V gene has CDR1 SGHRS and CDR2 YFSETQ. The J segment lost 5 bases and the V segment lost 4 bases, leaving 6 bases of the junction unmatched. There are 14 residues in the CDR3. The CDR3 DNA reads as TGCGCCAGCAGCCCGAGCGGGGGGAGTGAGACCCAGTACTTC. This sequence encodes CASSPSGGSETQYF.

This clone was detected a few times. The chain combines TRBV7-8 with TRBJ1-1; no firm D call. The CDR3 has 14 amino acids. Germline V lookup: CDR1 SGHVS, CDR2 FQNEAQ. Trimming removed 0 bases from V and 4 bases from J, with 9 bases in between. CDR3 coding DNA: TGTGCCAGCAGCTTAGCGGCTCGGAGCACTGAAGCTTTCTTT. It yields the protein CASSLAARSTEAFF.

This clone turned up a few times. The V and J genes are TRBV6-5 and TRBJ1-2; 8 bases agree with TRBD1. The CDR3 has 16 amino acids. The V gene end was trimmed by 4 bases and the J gene end by 8 bases; junction bases not matched to a gene: 15. Per the germline V gene, CDR1 is MNHEY and CDR2 is SVGAGI. The DNA for the CDR3 is TGTGCCAGCAGTTCTACTCTGGGACAGGCTTCGGAAGGCTACACCTTC. This translates into CASSSTLGQASEGYTF.

This clone was detected a few times. V is TRBV4-2 and J is TRBJ1-4; D possibly corresponds to TRBD1 (6 bases). V was clipped by 4 bases and J by 8 bases, with 17 bases between them. CDR1 is LGHNA, CDR2 YNFKEQ, per germline. The CDR3 runs to 15 residues. The DNA of the CDR3 is TGTGCCAGCAGCCGCACAGGGACAACGGCCGAAAAACTGTTTTTT. Encoded protein: CASSRTGTTAEKLFF.

The sample holds a few counts of this clone. The rearrangement uses TRBV29-1 and TRBJ1-6; D is unresolved. The CDR3 loop spans 14 amino acids. V lost 4 bases and J lost 8, with 15 bases in between. Germline V CDR1 and CDR2: SQVTM, ANQGSEA. CDR3 in amino acids: CSVADETFDSPLHF. The CDR3 bases are TGCAGCGTTGCGGATGAGACTTTTGATTCACCCCTCCACTTT.

This clone has a handful of counts. This chain uses TRBV4-3 with TRBJ1-1; D is perhaps TRBD1 (5 bases). V dropped 4 bases and J dropped 5 bases, with 11 bases sitting between them. The V gene's germline CDR1 is LGHNA and CDR2 YSLEER. This CDR3 has 13 residues. This CDR3 reads CASSLIGGTEAFF. As DNA, the CDR3 is TGCGCCAGCAGCCTAATCGGGGGAACTGAAGCTTTCTTT.

The V gene is TRBV12-5, the J gene TRBJ2-3; 7 nucleotides match TRBD2. CDR1 and CDR2 (germline): LGHNT, FRNRAP. Trimming at V came to 1 base and at J to 5 bases, leaving 3 bases not matched to a gene. This CDR3 has 14 residues. This CDR3 is CASGLGLAGDTQYF. The DNA of the CDR3 is TGTGCTAGTGGTTTGGGACTAGCAGGAGATACGCAGTATTTT.

This clone was seen a few times. Other DNA sequences in the sample encode the same CDR3. This chain links TRBV28 with TRBJ1-5, with TRBD1 identical over 7 bases. The CDR3 length is 15 residues. Germline loops: CDR1 MDHEN, CDR2 SYDVKM. The V gene end was trimmed by 6 bases and the J gene end by 2 bases; junction bases not matched to a gene: 7. DNA of the CDR3: TGTGCCAGCAGCCCCCCCCAGGGGGGCAATCAGCCCCAGCATTTT. Translating it yields CASSPPQGGNQPQHF.

V is TRBV5-1 and J is TRBJ2-1; possible D gene TRBD2, 6 bases. Germline V lookup: CDR1 SGHRS, CDR2 YFSETQ. V dropped 3 bases and J dropped 0 bases, with 10 bases sitting between them. CDR3 length: 15 amino acids. As DNA, the CDR3 is TGCGCCAGCAGCTCCGACGGGAGCTCCTACAATGAGCAGTTCTTC. It encodes CASSSDGSSYNEQFF. The complete variable domain, with remaining parts taken from reference TRBV5-1 and TRBJ2-1, reads KAGVTQTPRYLIKTRGQQVTLSCSPISGHRSVSWYQQTPGQGLQFLFEYFSETQRNKGNFPGRFSGRQFSNSRSEMNVSTLELGDSALYLCASSSDGSSYNEQFFGPGTRLTVL.